This TCR beta chain was retrieved from a study of cytomegalovirus exposure and HLA in healthy donors. General observations from the study: There were 150 to 200 TCR beta chains listed as cytomegalovirus-associated. Cytomegalovirus status, reportedly, was diagnosed with high specificity and sensitivity by the classifier. A later analysis found first-cohort TCR clusters tended to co-occur in the 90 to 150 validation repertoires.

Measured with immunoSEQ multiplex PCR; TCRdb has only the in-frame clones, and not every one. The sample consists of about 98,000 clones, less than 90% of them appearing once. The germline V gene has CDR1 MNHNS and CDR2 SASEGT. CDR3 length equals 13 residues. Trimming took 6 bases from V and 0 from J, leaving 9 bases between them. As regards this clone: The antigen is undetermined.

The sequence derives from a man between 18 and 29 years old in good health and CMV-seropositive. Sequenced material: PBMCs. This chain uses TRBV6-1 with TRBJ2-7, with D possibly matching TRBD1 (6 bases). The CDR3, as DNA: TGTGCCAGCAGCGGACAGAGCTCCTACGAGCAGTACTTC. This gives the protein CASSGQSSYEQYF.